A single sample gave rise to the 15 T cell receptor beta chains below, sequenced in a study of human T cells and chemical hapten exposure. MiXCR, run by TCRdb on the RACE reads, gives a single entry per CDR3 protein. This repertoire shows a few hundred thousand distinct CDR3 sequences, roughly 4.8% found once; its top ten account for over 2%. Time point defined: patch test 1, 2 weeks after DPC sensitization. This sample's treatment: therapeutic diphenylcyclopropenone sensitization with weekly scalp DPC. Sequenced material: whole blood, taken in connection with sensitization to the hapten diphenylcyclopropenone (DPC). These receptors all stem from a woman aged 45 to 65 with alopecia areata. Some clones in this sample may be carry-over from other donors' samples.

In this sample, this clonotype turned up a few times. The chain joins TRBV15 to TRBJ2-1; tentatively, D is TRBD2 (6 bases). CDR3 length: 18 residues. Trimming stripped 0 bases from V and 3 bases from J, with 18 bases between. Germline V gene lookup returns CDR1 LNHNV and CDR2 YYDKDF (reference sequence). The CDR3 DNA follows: TGTGCCACCAGCAGAGATAGGCTAGCGACCCTTGGCTACAATGAGCAGTTCTTC. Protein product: CATSRDRLATLGYNEQFF.

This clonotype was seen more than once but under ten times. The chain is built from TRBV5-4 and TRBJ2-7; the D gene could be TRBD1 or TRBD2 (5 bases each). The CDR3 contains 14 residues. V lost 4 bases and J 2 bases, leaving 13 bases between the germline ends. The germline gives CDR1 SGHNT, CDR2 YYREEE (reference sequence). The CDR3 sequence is CASSVPGRTYEQYF. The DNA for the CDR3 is TGTGCCAGCAGCGTTCCGGGACGGACCTACGAGCAGTACTTC.

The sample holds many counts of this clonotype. The CDR3 nucleotides read TGCAGTGCTGGGACTAGCGGAGATACGCAGTATTTT. Its protein product is CSAGTSGDTQYF. This chain uses TRBV20-1 with TRBJ2-3, with 11 bases aligning to TRBD2. Germline V gives CDR1 DFQATT, CDR2 SNEGSKA (reference sequence). The ends lost 5 bases at V and 5 bases at J; junction bases unmatched: 0. This CDR3 is built from 12 residues.

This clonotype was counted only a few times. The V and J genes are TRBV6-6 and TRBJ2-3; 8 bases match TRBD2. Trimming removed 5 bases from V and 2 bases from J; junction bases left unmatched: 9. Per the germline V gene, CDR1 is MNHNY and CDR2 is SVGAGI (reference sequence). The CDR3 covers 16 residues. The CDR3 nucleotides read TGTGCCAGCAGTCCTAGCGCGGGAGGATACACAGATACGCAGTATTTT. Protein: CASSPSAGGYTDTQYF.

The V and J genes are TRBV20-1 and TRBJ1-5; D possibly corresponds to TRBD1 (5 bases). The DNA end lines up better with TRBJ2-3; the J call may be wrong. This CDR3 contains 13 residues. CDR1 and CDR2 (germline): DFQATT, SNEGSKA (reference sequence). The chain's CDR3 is CSARQLANQPQYF. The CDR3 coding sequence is TGCAGTGCTCGACAGTTAGCTAATCAGCCCCAGTATTTT.

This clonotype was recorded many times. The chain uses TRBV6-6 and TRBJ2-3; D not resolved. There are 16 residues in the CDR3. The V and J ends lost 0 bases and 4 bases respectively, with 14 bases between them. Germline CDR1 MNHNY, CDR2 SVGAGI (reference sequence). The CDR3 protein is CASSYSPDLVADTQYF. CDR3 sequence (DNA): TGTGCCAGCAGTTACTCGCCCGACCTTGTGGCAGATACGCAGTATTTT.

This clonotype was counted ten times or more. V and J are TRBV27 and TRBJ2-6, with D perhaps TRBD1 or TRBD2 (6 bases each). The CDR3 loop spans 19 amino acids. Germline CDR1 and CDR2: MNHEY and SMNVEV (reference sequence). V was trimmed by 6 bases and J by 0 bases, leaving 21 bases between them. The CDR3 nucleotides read TGTGCCAGCAGCCCCCTCTCAGGAGGGGGAGGCTCTGGGGCCAACGTCCTGACTTTC. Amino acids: CASSPLSGGGGSGANVLTF.

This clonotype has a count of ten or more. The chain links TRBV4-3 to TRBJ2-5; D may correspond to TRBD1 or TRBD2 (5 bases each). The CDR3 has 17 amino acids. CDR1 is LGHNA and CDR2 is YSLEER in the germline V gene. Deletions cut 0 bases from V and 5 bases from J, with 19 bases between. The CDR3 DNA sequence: TGCGCCAGCAGCCAAGACCCTGTCCAGGGAAGAGGGGAGACCCAGTACTTC. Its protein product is CASSQDPVQGRGETQYF.

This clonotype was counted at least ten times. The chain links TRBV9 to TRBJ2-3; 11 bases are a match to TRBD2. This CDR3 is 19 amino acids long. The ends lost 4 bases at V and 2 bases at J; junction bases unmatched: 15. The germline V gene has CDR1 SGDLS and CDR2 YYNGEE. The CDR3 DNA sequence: TGTGCCAGCAGCCCGCGGTCGGTAGCGGGAGGGGGCCCCACAGATACGCAGTATTTT. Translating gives CASSPRSVAGGGPTDTQYF.

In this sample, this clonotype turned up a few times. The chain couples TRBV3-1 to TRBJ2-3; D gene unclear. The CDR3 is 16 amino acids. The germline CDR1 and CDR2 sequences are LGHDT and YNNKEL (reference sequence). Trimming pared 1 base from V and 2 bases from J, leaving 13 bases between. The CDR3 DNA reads TGTGCCAGCAGCCAAGCTGACATGGTTGTCACAGATACGCAGTATTTT. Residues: CASSQADMVVTDTQYF.

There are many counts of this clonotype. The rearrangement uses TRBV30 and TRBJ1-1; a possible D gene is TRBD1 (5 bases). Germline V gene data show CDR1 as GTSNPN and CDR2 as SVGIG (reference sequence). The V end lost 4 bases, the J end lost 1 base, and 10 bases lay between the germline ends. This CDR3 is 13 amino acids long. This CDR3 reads CAWKPGPNTEAFF. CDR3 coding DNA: TGTGCCTGGAAGCCGGGACCGAACACTGAAGCTTTCTTT.

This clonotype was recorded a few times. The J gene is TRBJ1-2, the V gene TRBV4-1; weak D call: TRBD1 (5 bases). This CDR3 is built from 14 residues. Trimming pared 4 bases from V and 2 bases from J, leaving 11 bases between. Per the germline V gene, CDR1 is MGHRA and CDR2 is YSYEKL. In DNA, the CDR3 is TGCGCCAGCAGCCCCTCATGGGGGAACTATGGCTACACCTTC. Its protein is CASSPSWGNYGYTF.

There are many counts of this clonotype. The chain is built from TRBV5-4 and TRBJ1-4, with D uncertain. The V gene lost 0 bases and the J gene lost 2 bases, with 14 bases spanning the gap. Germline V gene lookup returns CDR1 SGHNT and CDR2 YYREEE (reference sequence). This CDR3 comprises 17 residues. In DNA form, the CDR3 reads TGTGCCAGCAGCTTGGCGGTAACACCCGGGACTAATGAAAAACTGTTTTTT. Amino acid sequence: CASSLAVTPGTNEKLFF.

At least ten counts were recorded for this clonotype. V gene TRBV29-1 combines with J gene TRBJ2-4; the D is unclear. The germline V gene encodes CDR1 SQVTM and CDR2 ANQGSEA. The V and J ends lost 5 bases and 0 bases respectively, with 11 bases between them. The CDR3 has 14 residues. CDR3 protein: CSVRDTLAKNIQYF. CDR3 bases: TGCAGCGTTAGGGATACCTTAGCCAAAAACATTCAGTACTTC.

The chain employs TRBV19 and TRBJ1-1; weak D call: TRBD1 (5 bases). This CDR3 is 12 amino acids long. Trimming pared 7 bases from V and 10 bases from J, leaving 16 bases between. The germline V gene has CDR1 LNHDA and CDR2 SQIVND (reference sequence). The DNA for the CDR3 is TGTGCCAGTATGGACAAGGGGCGGGGAGCTTTCTTT. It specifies CASMDKGRGAFF.